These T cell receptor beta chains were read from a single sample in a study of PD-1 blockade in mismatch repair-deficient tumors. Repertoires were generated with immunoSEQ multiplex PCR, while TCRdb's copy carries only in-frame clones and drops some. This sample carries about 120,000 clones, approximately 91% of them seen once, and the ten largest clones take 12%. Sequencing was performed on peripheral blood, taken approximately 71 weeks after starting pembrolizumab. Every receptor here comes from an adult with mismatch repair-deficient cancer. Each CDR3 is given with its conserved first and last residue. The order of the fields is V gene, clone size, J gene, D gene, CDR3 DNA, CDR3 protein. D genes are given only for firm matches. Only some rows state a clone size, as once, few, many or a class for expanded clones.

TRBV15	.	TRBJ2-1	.	TGTGCCACCAGCAGAGATGTCGGCAGCTCCTACAATGAGCAGTTCTTC	CATSRDVGSSYNEQFF
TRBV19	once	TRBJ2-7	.	TGTGCCAGTAGTCATAAGGGACAACTCTACGAGCAGTACTTC	CASSHKGQLYEQYF
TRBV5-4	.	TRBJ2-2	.	TGTGCCAGCAGCTTGGCGGAACCCACCGGGGAGCTGTTTTTT	CASSLAEPTGELFF
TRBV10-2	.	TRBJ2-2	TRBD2	TGCGCCATCCAAACTAGCGGGTCCACCGGGGAGCTGTTTTTT	CAIQTSGSTGELFF
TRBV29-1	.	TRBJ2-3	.	TGCAGCGTTGTTTTGGCACACCTCATCCTCGCAGATACGCAGTATTTT	CSVVLAHLILADTQYF
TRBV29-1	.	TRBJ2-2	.	TGCAGCGTTAACTCTCCGACCGGGGAGCTGTTTTTT	CSVNSPTGELFF
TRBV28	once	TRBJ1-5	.	TGTGCCAGCAGTTTCCGGCGGCAGGGGTCCCAGCATTTT	CASSFRRQGSQHF
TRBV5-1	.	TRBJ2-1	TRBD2	TGCGCCAGCAGCCTCAGGACTAGCGGGGTCAATGAGCAGTTCTTC	CASSLRTSGVNEQFF
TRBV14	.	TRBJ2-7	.	TGTGCCAGCAGCCAAGCCCCGGCAGGGAGACACGAGCAGTACTTC	CASSQAPAGRHEQYF
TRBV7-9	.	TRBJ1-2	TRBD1	TGTGCCAGCAGCTCTGCCCTTTCACAGGGGCCGCATCCCTATGGCTACACCTTC	CASSSALSQGPHPYGYTF
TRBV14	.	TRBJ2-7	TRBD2	TGTGCCAGCAGCGCGACTAGCAAGCCTTACGAGCAGTACTTC	CASSATSKPYEQYF
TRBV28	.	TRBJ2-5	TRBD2	TGTGCCAGCAGTTTATATGCTAGCGGGCCCTCGCAGACCCAGTACTTC	CASSLYASGPSQTQYF
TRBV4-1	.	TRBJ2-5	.	TGCGCCAGCAGCAACGTGGGGCCCCCAGAGACCCAGTACTTC	CASSNVGPPETQYF
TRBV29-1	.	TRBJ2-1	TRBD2	TGCAGCGCATGGGGGGGAGGGAATGAGCAGTTCTTC	CSAWGGGNEQFF
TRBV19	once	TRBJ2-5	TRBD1	TGTGCCAGTAGTTCCCCAGAGGGGGCGTTGGAGACCCAGTACTTC	CASSSPEGALETQYF
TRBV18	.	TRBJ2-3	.	TGTGCCAGCTCACCAGGACCCGGACAGTCGACAGATACGCAGTATTTT	CASSPGPGQSTDTQYF